A single sample gave rise to the 27 T cell receptor beta chains below, sequenced in a study of spatial heterogeneity in lung cancer (dated by TCRdb to the late 2010s). Libraries were made using 5' RACE. Instrument on record: NextSeq 500. TCRdb trimmed public reads at Q25 via fastp, called clones via MiXCR and kept in-frame beta chains. Identical CDR3 protein sequences are pooled into one entry, listed with their most common genes and DNA. The sample table contains 13,000 to 15,000 distinct CDR3 sequences; only one count was recorded for approximately 4.8% of them. The top ten hold approximately 20% of the sample. No antigen has been identified for these receptors. What the authors observed across the whole study: The number of expanded intratumoral alpha and beta TCRs correlated with the tumor nonsynonymous mutation count.

According to the study, the label for this sample's time point signals: sample taken at primary tumor resection. Sample: lung tumor tissue, taken at surgery. These receptors were taken from a female donor with early-stage non-small cell lung cancer.

This clonotype has at least ten counts. A library made for alpha chains picked up this beta chain off target, so its size means little. The chain is built from TRBV20-1 and TRBJ2-3; 11 bases line up with TRBD2. The CDR3 is 14 residues long. V was pared by 4 bases and J by 0 bases, with 0 bases of the junction left unmatched. Germline V gene data show CDR1 as DFQATT and CDR2 as SNEGSKA (reference sequence). This chain's CDR3 is CSATSGGSTDTQYF. In DNA, the CDR3 is TGCAGTGCTACTAGCGGGGGGAGCACAGATACGCAGTATTTT.

This clonotype showed up many times. This beta chain represents an off-target read in a library built for alpha chains; its size is of limited meaning. V is TRBV28 and J is TRBJ1-1, with D unresolved. The CDR3 sequence is 15 residues long. CDR1 is MDHEN, CDR2 SYDVKM, per germline. Trimming took off 5 bases at V and 4 bases at J, with 17 bases between the two ends. CDR3 sequence reads: CASSLPAGRATEAFF. The CDR3 DNA follows: TGTGCCAGCAGTCTTCCCGCGGGGAGGGCCACTGAAGCTTTCTTT.

The sample holds many counts of this clonotype. This beta chain lies outside the target of a library built for alpha chains; its clone size means little. The chain recombines TRBV28 with TRBJ1-5; 7 bases map to TRBD1. There are 16 residues in the CDR3. Trimming removed 2 bases from V and 4 bases from J; junction bases left unmatched: 8. Germline values: CDR1 MDHEN, CDR2 SYDVKM. Written as DNA, the CDR3 is TGTGCCAGCAGTTTAAGGGGGCAGGGAAGAAATCAGCCCCAGCATTTT. Protein sequence: CASSLRGQGRNQPQHF. The whole variable domain, remainder taken from reference TRBV28 and TRBJ1-5, is DVKVTQSSRYLVKRTGEKVFLECVQDMDHENMFWYRQDPGLGLRLIYFSYDVKMKEKGDIPEGYSVSREKKERFSLILESASTNQTSMYLCASSLRGQGRNQPQHFGDGTRLSIL.

This clonotype was picked up a small number of times. Since it is a stray read in a library aimed at alpha chains, this beta chain has a size that is not meaningful. The chain is built from TRBV7-8 and TRBJ2-7, with D possibly called TRBD1 or TRBD2 (6 bases each). CDR1 SGHVS and CDR2 FQNEAQ come from the germline V gene. Trimming pared 1 base from V and 1 base from J, leaving 11 bases between. The CDR3 loop spans 15 amino acids. In nucleotides, the CDR3 is TGTGCCAGCAGCTTAGAAGAGGGGGGATCCTACGAGCAGTACTTC. It specifies CASSLEEGGSYEQYF.

This clonotype has ten or more counts. Because this beta chain is a stray read in a library intended to capture alpha chains, its abundance should not be given much weight. This rearrangement joins TRBV9 to TRBJ2-1, with a possible D match to TRBD2 (6 bases). Trimming stripped 3 bases from V and 3 bases from J, with 13 bases between. Germline V gene lookup returns CDR1 SGDLS and CDR2 YYNGEE. This CDR3 contains 15 residues. The CDR3 loop is CASSARLVGYNEQFF. The CDR3 bases are TGTGCCAGCAGCGCTAGACTAGTTGGCTACAATGAGCAGTTCTTC.

This clonotype has only a few counts. This beta chain is a stray sequence in a library constructed for alpha chains; its clone size is not meaningful. This rearrangement joins TRBV11-1 to TRBJ1-4; D not resolved. The CDR3 totals 15 residues. V was clipped by 1 base and J by 5 bases, with 11 bases between them. Germline loops: CDR1 SGHAT, CDR2 FQDESV (reference sequence). This chain's CDR3 is CASSLGSSRNEKLFF. CDR3 sequence (DNA): TGTGCCAGCAGCTTAGGATCATCTAGGAATGAAAAACTGTTTTTT.

The table lists this clonotype with many counts. This beta chain is a stray read from a library made for alpha chains; its abundance is not meaningful. The V call is TRBV10-2, the J call TRBJ2-7; a possible D gene is TRBD1 (5 bases). Germline lookup yields CDR1 WSHSY and CDR2 SAAADI. This CDR3 contains 13 residues. V lost 2 bases and J lost 2, with 7 bases in between. The CDR3 is CASSENRPYEQYF. The CDR3 DNA is TGCGCCAGCAGTGAGAACAGGCCCTACGAGCAGTACTTC.

This clonotype was seen ten or more times. A library prepared for alpha chains yielded this beta chain as an off-target read; its size is of little meaning. V usage is TRBV2 and J usage is TRBJ2-3, with D hard to call. CDR1 and CDR2 (germline): SNHLY, FYNNEI. The CDR3 consists of 14 residues. Deletions cut 7 bases from V and 2 bases from J, with 13 bases between. CDR3 loop: CASITNSYTDTQYF. As DNA, the CDR3 is TGTGCCAGCATTACTAACAGTTACACAGATACGCAGTATTTT.

This clonotype was recorded at least ten times. Found in a library prepared for alpha chains, this beta chain is an off-target read, and its abundance has little meaning. The CDR3 region has the DNA TGTGCCAGCAGACGTCCAGGGGGTGGCTACACCTTC. Translated: CASRRPGGGYTF. The rearrangement joins TRBV27 to TRBJ1-2; 7 positions agree with TRBD1. The CDR3 runs 12 residues. The germline V gene has CDR1 MNHEY and CDR2 SMNVEV (reference sequence). The V segment lost 6 bases and the J segment 7 bases; nucleotides outside the gene matches: 5.

This clonotype was detected only a few times. This beta chain is a stray sequence in a library constructed for alpha chains; its clone size is not meaningful. This chain joins TRBV14 and TRBJ1-4, with 7 bases fitting TRBD1. This CDR3 spans 14 amino acids. J lost 5 bases, V lost 3 bases, and 3 bases had no gene match. The germline CDR1 and CDR2 sequences are SGHDN and FVKESK. Here the CDR3 reads CASSQTGRNEKLFF. The DNA for the CDR3 is TGTGCCAGCAGCCAGACAGGGCGGAATGAAAAACTGTTTTTT.

Relative to its sample, this clonotype is medium-sized. The size of this beta chain means little, since it is a stray read in a library made for alpha chains. V is TRBV10-2 and J is TRBJ2-7; the D gene is possibly TRBD1 (6 bases). This CDR3 is built from 13 residues. Trimming shortened V by 8 bases and J by 3 bases, and 14 bases separated the two germline ends. Germline CDR1 and CDR2: WSHSY and SAAADI. CDR3 sequence reads: CASSIQGFYEQYF. CDR3 sequence (DNA): TGCGCCAGCTCTATCCAGGGGTTCTACGAGCAGTACTTC.

This clonotype was seen ten or more times. A library made for alpha chains picked up this beta chain off target, so its size means little. The chain combines TRBV20-1 with TRBJ2-7; 9 bases line up with TRBD2. Looked up from germline, CDR1 is DFQATT and CDR2 is SNEGSKA (reference sequence). V shed 3 bases, J shed 0 bases, and the junction held 6 bases outside the gene matches. The CDR3 extends over 15 amino acids. CDR3 sequence reads: CSASPRAGGSYEQYF. The CDR3 DNA is TGCAGTGCTAGTCCACGAGCGGGGGGCTCCTACGAGCAGTACTTC.

This clonotype came up a few times. Since the library was made to target alpha chains, this beta chain is a stray read and its abundance is not meaningful. The chain links TRBV5-7 to TRBJ2-6; 8 nucleotides align to TRBD1. TRBV5-7 qualifies as an ORF whose function is uncertain. The CDR3 sequence is 18 residues long. The trim removed 1 base at V and 2 bases at J, leaving 8 bases unmatched. In DNA form, the CDR3 reads TGTGCCAGCAGCTTGTCCAGGGGGCGGCTTACTGGGGCCAACGTCCTGACTTTC. Translating it yields CASSLSRGRLTGANVLTF.

About this clonotype itself: This beta chain was picked up by a library intended for alpha chains and is off target, so its count carries little meaning. The V and J genes are TRBV27 and TRBJ1-1, with a weak D call TRBD1 (5 bases). There are 14 residues in the CDR3. V was trimmed by 6 bases and J by 11 bases, leaving 22 bases between them. Germline CDR1 MNHEY, CDR2 SMNVEV (reference sequence). This chain's CDR3 is CASSHRKGTPIAFF. CDR3 DNA: TGTGCCAGCAGCCACAGGAAGGGAACCCCTATCGCTTTCTTT.

This clonotype was counted at least ten times. This beta chain was picked up by a library intended for alpha chains and is off target, so its count carries little meaning. The chain is built from TRBV12-3 or TRBV12-4 and TRBJ1-4, with TRBD1 matching over 7 bases. V was pared by 6 bases and J by 3 bases, with 10 bases of the junction left unmatched. The CDR3 runs to 16 residues. The CDR3 DNA reads as TGTGCCAGCAGCCCTGCAAGGGGGCCGCCTAATGAAAAACTGTTTTTT. Amino acids: CASSPARGPPNEKLFF.

Many counts were recorded for this clonotype. A library made for alpha chains picked up this beta chain off target, so its size means little. This chain uses TRBV7-6 with TRBJ2-1; 9 nucleotides line up with TRBD2. Germline V CDR1 and CDR2: SGHVS, FNYEAQ. The CDR3 spans 16 residues. V trimming: 1 base; J trimming: 4 bases; junction bases outside the gene matches: 5. DNA for the CDR3: TGTGCCAGCAGCTTAGATCCTAGCGGGGTGTACAATGAGCAGTTCTTC. Translating it yields CASSLDPSGVYNEQFF.

This clonotype was observed at least ten times. This beta chain is a stray read from a library made for alpha chains; its abundance is not meaningful. The genes are TRBV11-2 and TRBJ2-6; 8 bases agree with TRBD1. With 5 bases clipped from V and 7 bases from J, the junction kept 19 bases outside the gene matches. Germline V gene sequence: CDR1 SGHAT, CDR2 FQNNGV. CDR3 length: 19 residues. CDR3 bases: TGTGCCAGCAGCCGAAAGCCCAACACGGGACAGGCAGGCGCCAACGTCCTGACTTTC. This encodes CASSRKPNTGQAGANVLTF.

This clonotype was observed at least ten times. For a library built for alpha chains, this beta chain is a stray read; little rests on its size. The V call is TRBV6-2 or TRBV6-3, the J call TRBJ2-1; 11 bases are a match to TRBD2. The CDR3 has 12 amino acids. Germline V CDR1 and CDR2: MNHEY, SVGEGT. CDR3 DNA: TGTGCTAGCGGGGGGGCCGGCGGGGAGCAGTTCTTC. Protein sequence: CASGGAGGEQFF.

This clonotype is judged medium-sized. For a library built for alpha chains, this beta chain is a stray read; little rests on its size. The chain carries TRBV29-1 and TRBJ2-7; no clear D gene. This CDR3 is 12 amino acids long. From germline, CDR1 is SQVTM and CDR2 ANQGSEA. Trimming removed 6 bases from V and 3 bases from J, with 12 bases in between. In nucleotides, the CDR3 is TGCAGCGTCCAGACCGATTACTACGAGCAGTACTTC. Its translation: CSVQTDYYEQYF.

This clonotype appeared many times. Little can be read into the size of this beta chain, an off-target read in a library designed for alpha chains. The chain couples TRBV6-6 to TRBJ1-5, with 7 bases matching TRBD1. V lost 0 bases, J lost 12 bases, and 5 bases stayed unmatched. CDR3 length: 13 amino acids. Per germline, CDR1 MNHNY and CDR2 SVGAGI (reference sequence). The CDR3, as DNA: TGTGCCAGCAGTTACTCACAGGGGCCTGGCCAGCATTTT. Its translation: CASSYSQGPGQHF.

This clonotype was detected a few times. The size of this beta chain means little, since it is a stray read in a library made for alpha chains. The V gene is TRBV29-1, the J gene TRBJ1-2; D is ambiguous. Germline V gene data show CDR1 as SQVTM and CDR2 as ANQGSEA. The germline V and J ends were trimmed by 4 bases and 4 bases, with 13 bases remaining between them. The CDR3 loop spans 13 amino acids. This CDR3 is CSVAQVLGYGYTF. For the CDR3, the DNA is TGCAGCGTTGCCCAGGTTCTGGGCTATGGCTACACCTTC.

Worth noting for this clonotype: Being off target in a library aimed at alpha chains, this beta chain has a size of little meaning. This chain connects TRBV7-2 to TRBJ2-7, with D tentatively TRBD1 (6 bases). V was trimmed by 1 base and J by 6 bases, leaving 13 bases between them. The CDR3 totals 14 residues. Per germline, CDR1 SGHTA and CDR2 FQGNSA. The CDR3 nucleotides read TGTGCCAGCAGCTTAGAAGGGGGATATGGCGAGCAGTACTTC. Protein sequence: CASSLEGGYGEQYF.

Only a few counts were recorded for this clonotype. At one boundary the junction diverges from the germline segment, which might be a read error. This beta chain lies outside the target of a library built for alpha chains; its clone size means little. The chain couples TRBV19 to TRBJ1-2; no clear D gene. Germline CDR1 LNHDA, CDR2 SQIVND (reference sequence). The CDR3 runs 14 residues. CDR3 protein: CASSFGDNLSGYTF. Here the CDR3 DNA reads TGTGCCAGTAGTTTTGGGGATAACTTAAGCGGCTACACTTTC.

This clonotype has at least ten counts. The library was prepared for alpha chains; this beta chain is a stray read, so its frequency means little. The V gene is TRBV7-8, the J gene TRBJ1-1; 10 positions match TRBD1. The CDR3 runs to 14 residues. The germline CDR1 and CDR2 sequences are SGHVS and FQNEAQ. With V trimmed by 2 bases and J by 5 bases, 2 bases remained unmatched. This CDR3 is CASSLWTGGTEAFF. The CDR3 DNA is TGTGCCAGCAGCTTATGGACAGGGGGAACTGAAGCTTTCTTT.

There are many counts of this clonotype. This beta chain is a stray sequence in a library constructed for alpha chains; its clone size is not meaningful. The chain employs TRBV5-1 and TRBJ1-5; possibly TRBD1 for D (5 bases). Per germline, CDR1 SGHRS and CDR2 YFSETQ. V gave up 7 bases and J gave up 7 bases, with 15 bases separating them. There are 13 residues in the CDR3. The CDR3 is CASRKGEDQPQHF. DNA of the CDR3: TGCGCCAGCCGAAAAGGGGAAGACCAGCCCCAGCATTTT.

In its sample, this clonotype was seen many times. This beta chain represents an off-target read in a library built for alpha chains; its size is of limited meaning. The rearrangement joins TRBV28 to TRBJ2-7, with a possible D match to TRBD2 (5 bases). The length of the CDR3 is 16 residues. Germline V gives CDR1 MDHEN, CDR2 SYDVKM. V lost 6 bases and J 1 base, leaving 19 bases between the germline ends. The DNA for the CDR3 is TGTGCCAGCAGCTCCCCTGCCAGGACTGTGTCCTACGAGCAGTACTTC. Amino acids: CASSSPARTVSYEQYF.

This clonotype appeared many times. For a library built for alpha chains, this beta chain is a stray read; little rests on its size. The chain joins TRBV30 to TRBJ1-2; 8 bases align to TRBD1. The CDR3 runs 14 residues. CDR1 is GTSNPN and CDR2 is SVGIG in the germline V gene (reference sequence). The junction had 9 bases not matched to a gene; V was cut back by 5 bases and J by 4 bases. CDR3 loop: CAWSSGGAVYGYTF. The CDR3 bases are TGTGCCTGGTCGTCAGGGGGCGCGGTCTATGGCTACACCTTC.